The rows below give T cell receptor beta chains drawn from one sample of a study of shared clonotypes between healthy human individuals. The data were produced by immunoSEQ multiplex PCR, yet TCRdb's version contains in-frame clones alone and is incomplete. Found here are some 2.4 million clones, under 95% of them singletons; the top ten hold roughly 0.36%. The sequenced sample consisted of naive CD4+ T cells from PBMCs. All receptors come from a man aged 18 to 35 in good health. Some clones in this sample may be carry-over from other donors' samples. Both conserved end residues are part of each CDR3. The D gene is left open where the match is weak. Some rows mark clone size as missing; the rest say once, few, many or name a class of expanded clone.

D gene: NA; clone size: NA; V gene: TRBV30; J gene: TRBJ1-1; CDR3 DNA: TGTGCCTGGATCGCGGGCGGGTTCGTCGGCACTGAAGCTTTCTTT; CDR3 protein: CAWIAGGFVGTEAFF
D gene: NA; clone size: NA; V gene: TRBV5-1; J gene: TRBJ1-3; CDR3 DNA: TGCGCCAGCAGCTTGTATCCAGTCTCTGGAAACACCATATATTTT; CDR3 protein: CASSLYPVSGNTIYF
D gene: TRBD1; clone size: NA; V gene: TRBV28; J gene: TRBJ2-7; CDR3 DNA: TGTGCCAGCAGTACGACAGGGATTAAGTACGAGCAGTACTTC; CDR3 protein: CASSTTGIKYEQYF
D gene: NA; clone size: NA; V gene: TRBV4-1; J gene: TRBJ2-4; CDR3 DNA: TGCGCCAGCAGCCAAGGAGAGGACGGATACAAAAACATTCAGTACTTC; CDR3 protein: CASSQGEDGYKNIQYF
D gene: NA; clone size: once; V gene: TRBV19; J gene: TRBJ2-3; CDR3 DNA: TGTGCCACCACGATCACAGATACGCAGTATTTT; CDR3 protein: CATTITDTQYF
D gene: TRBD1; clone size: once; V gene: TRBV18; J gene: TRBJ1-2; CDR3 DNA: TGTGCCAGCTCACCCTGGACAGGGGATAACTATGGCTACACCTTC; CDR3 protein: CASSPWTGDNYGYTF
D gene: NA; clone size: NA; V gene: TRBV27; J gene: TRBJ2-7; CDR3 DNA: TGTGCCAGCAGTTCCACCTACGAGCAGTACTTC; CDR3 protein: CASSSTYEQYF
D gene: TRBD1; clone size: once; V gene: TRBV5-1; J gene: TRBJ1-4; CDR3 DNA: TGCGCCAGCAGCCTCGGGACAGGGGGGGAAAAACTGTTTTTT; CDR3 protein: CASSLGTGGEKLFF
D gene: NA; clone size: NA; V gene: TRBV20-1; J gene: TRBJ2-5; CDR3 DNA: TGCAGGGCACAGACACGAGGGACCCAGTACTTC; CDR3 protein: CRAQTRGTQYF
D gene: NA; clone size: once; V gene: TRBV7-3; J gene: TRBJ2-3; CDR3 DNA: TGTGCCAGCAGCCCCTCGCCGGCGATTCGAGATACGCAGTATTTT; CDR3 protein: CASSPSPAIRDTQYF
D gene: TRBD2; clone size: NA; V gene: TRBV28; J gene: TRBJ2-3; CDR3 DNA: TGTGCCAGCCCCCCCTCTCGGGCGGGAGGGGGATCGGGTACGCAGTATTTT; CDR3 protein: CASPPSRAGGGSGTQYF
D gene: TRBD2; clone size: NA; V gene: TRBV28; J gene: TRBJ2-1; CDR3 DNA: TGTGCCAGCAGTTTGGGACTAGCGGGAGGGAGGGGCTACAATGAGCAGTTCTTC; CDR3 protein: CASSLGLAGGRGYNEQFF
D gene: NA; clone size: few; V gene: TRBV5-1; J gene: TRBJ1-1; CDR3 DNA: TGCGCCAGCAGCCAAGGGGGTGGGAACACTGAAGCTTTCTTT; CDR3 protein: CASSQGGGNTEAFF
D gene: NA; clone size: NA; V gene: TRBV19; J gene: TRBJ2-7; CDR3 DNA: TGTGCCAGTGCTTGGACAGCGAGCTCCTACGAGCAGTACTTC; CDR3 protein: CASAWTASSYEQYF
D gene: NA; clone size: NA; V gene: TRBV21-1; J gene: TRBJ2-3; CDR3 DNA: TGTGCCAGCAGCAAAGTTGGCCCCCCCGGTCCAGATACGCAGTATTTT; CDR3 protein: CASSKVGPPGPDTQYF
D gene: NA; clone size: NA; V gene: TRBV6-5; J gene: TRBJ2-7; CDR3 DNA: TGTGCCAGCAGTTACTCGCCTCCTAACCAGCAGTACTTC; CDR3 protein: CASSYSPPNQQYF
D gene: TRBD2; clone size: NA; V gene: TRBV11-1; J gene: TRBJ2-3; CDR3 DNA: TGTGCCAGCAGCTCCGAGCGGGACCAAGGTTATACGCAGTATTTT; CDR3 protein: CASSSERDQGYTQYF
D gene: TRBD2; clone size: NA; V gene: TRBV6-1; J gene: TRBJ2-3; CDR3 DNA: TGTGCCAGCAGTGAACGGCTAGCGGGAGGGCCCGTGGATACGCAGTATTTT; CDR3 protein: CASSERLAGGPVDTQYF
D gene: NA; clone size: NA; V gene: TRBV27; J gene: TRBJ1-5; CDR3 DNA: TGTGCCAGCAGTTCTCACGGGATCCCTCAACAGCCCCAGCATTTT; CDR3 protein: CASSSHGIPQQPQHF
D gene: NA; clone size: NA; V gene: TRBV5-1; J gene: TRBJ1-2; CDR3 DNA: TGCGCCAGCAGCTTGGACGGGTATGGAGCGAGGAAGAACTATGGCTACACCTTC; CDR3 protein: CASSLDGYGARKNYGYTF
D gene: TRBD2; clone size: NA; V gene: TRBV7-9; J gene: TRBJ2-2; CDR3 DNA: TGTGCCAGCAGCTTATTCCTGCCTAGCGGGAGAACCGGGGAGCTGTTTTTT; CDR3 protein: CASSLFLPSGRTGELFF
D gene: NA; clone size: few; V gene: TRBV4-1; J gene: TRBJ1-1; CDR3 DNA: TGCGCCAGCAGCCAAGTAGGCAGAAAAGCTTTCTTT; CDR3 protein: CASSQVGRKAFF